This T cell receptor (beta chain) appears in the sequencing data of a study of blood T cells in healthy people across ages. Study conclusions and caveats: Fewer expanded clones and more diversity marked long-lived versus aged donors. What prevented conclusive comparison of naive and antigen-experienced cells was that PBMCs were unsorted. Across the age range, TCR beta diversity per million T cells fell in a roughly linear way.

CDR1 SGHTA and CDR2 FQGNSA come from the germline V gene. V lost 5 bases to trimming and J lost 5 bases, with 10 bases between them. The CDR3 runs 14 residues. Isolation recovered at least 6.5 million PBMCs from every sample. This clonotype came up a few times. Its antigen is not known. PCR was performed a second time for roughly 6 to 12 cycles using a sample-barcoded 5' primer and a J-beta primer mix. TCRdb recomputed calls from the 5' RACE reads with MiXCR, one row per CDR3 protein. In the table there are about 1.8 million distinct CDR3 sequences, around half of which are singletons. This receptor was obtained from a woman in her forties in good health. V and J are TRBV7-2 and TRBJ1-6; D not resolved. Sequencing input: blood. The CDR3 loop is CASSPGRNNSPLHF. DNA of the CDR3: TGTGCCAGCAGCCCCGGACGGAATAATTCACCCCTCCACTTT.